The 9 T cell receptor beta chains in this list originate from one sample, sequenced in a study of identical twins. A single record per CDR3 protein comes from TCRdb applying MiXCR to the 5' RACE reads. Of a few hundred thousand distinct CDR3 sequences in the sample, about 12% were seen once. These data were also filed under a second study, of yellow fever vaccine responses in identical twins.

The specimen was memory (CD45RO+) T cells sorted from blood. The source is a woman in her late teens or twenties in good health.

This chain joins TRBV30 and TRBJ2-7; D call uncertain. Germline lookup yields CDR1 GTSNPN and CDR2 SVGIG (reference sequence). Trimming pared 4 bases from V and 0 bases from J, leaving 7 bases between. The CDR3 length is 12 residues. CDR3 DNA: TGTGCCTGGAAGGGCTACTCCTACGAGCAGTACTTC. Its translation: CAWKGYSYEQYF.

This clonotype has at least ten counts. V is TRBV5-1 and J is TRBJ2-1; 14 bases map to TRBD2. Trimming at V came to 5 bases and at J to 7 bases, leaving 5 bases not matched to a gene. CDR1 and CDR2 from the germline V gene are SGHRS and YFSETQ. CDR3 size: 15 residues. The CDR3 region has the DNA TGCGCCAGCAGTTCGGGACTAGCGGGGGTGAATGAGCAGTTCTTC. Encoded protein: CASSSGLAGVNEQFF.

The CDR3 loop reads CASSLVSSSAGELFF. In DNA form, the CDR3 reads TGTGCCAGCAGCTTAGTTAGTTCGAGTGCCGGGGAGCTGTTTTTT. V gene TRBV11-3 combines with J gene TRBJ2-2; D gene uncertain. Germline V gene lookup returns CDR1 SGHNT and CDR2 YENEEA. The CDR3 is 15 amino acids. V was trimmed by 1 base and J by 6 bases, leaving 12 bases between them.

This clonotype has a count of ten or more. The gene calls are TRBV10-3 and TRBJ2-7; 9 nucleotides line up with TRBD1. V shed 11 bases and J 7 bases; nucleotides not matched to a gene: 9. This CDR3 spans 12 amino acids. CDR1 ENHRY and CDR2 SYGVKD come from the germline V gene. Here the CDR3 reads CAATQGAGEQYF. CDR3 in DNA: TGTGCCGCGACACAGGGGGCGGGGGAGCAGTACTTC.

This clonotype was counted only a few times. This chain links TRBV12-3 or TRBV12-4 with TRBJ2-1; D unresolved. V was trimmed by 4 bases and J by 8 bases, leaving 15 bases between them. The CDR3 is 14 amino acids. The CDR3 nucleotides read TGTGCCAGCAGTTCCTGGGCTGGTGGCGATGAGCAGTTCTTC. Protein product: CASSSWAGGDEQFF.

A few counts support this clonotype. The chain joins TRBV13 to TRBJ2-2; D may match TRBD1 or TRBD2 (5 bases each). This CDR3 is 16 amino acids long. The germline V and J ends were trimmed by 5 bases and 0 bases, with 13 bases remaining between them. Germline V lookup: CDR1 PRHDT, CDR2 FYEKMQ (reference sequence). CDR3 loop: CASSRGTGANTGELFF. CDR3 DNA sequence: TGTGCCAGCAGCCGGGGAACAGGCGCGAACACCGGGGAGCTGTTTTTT. The full variable domain, with the rest looked up from reference TRBV13 and TRBJ2-2, is AAGVIQSPRHLIKEKRETATLKCYPIPRHDTVYWYQQGPGQDPQFLISFYEKMQSDKGSIPDRFSAQQFSDYHSELNMSSLELGDSALYFCASSRGTGANTGELFFGEGSRLTVL.

The chain joins TRBV18 to TRBJ2-2; D perhaps matches TRBD2 (6 bases). Germline V gene sequence: CDR1 KGHSH, CDR2 LQKENI. The CDR3 covers 13 residues. With 2 bases removed from V and 11 bases from J, the gap between germline ends came to 12 bases. The CDR3 sequence: CASSPSRDSELFF. The CDR3 DNA reads as TGTGCCAGCTCACCAAGCCGGGACTCCGAGCTGTTTTTT.

This clonotype appeared a few times. The chain uses TRBV7-8 and TRBJ1-1; tentatively, D is TRBD1 (6 bases). The V end was cut by 5 bases, the J end by 3 bases, with 16 bases between. The germline gives CDR1 SGHVS, CDR2 FQNEAQ. This CDR3 region has 15 residues. The CDR3 loop is CASSPQWGGYTEAFF. In DNA, the CDR3 is TGTGCCAGCAGCCCCCAATGGGGGGGCTACACTGAAGCTTTCTTT.

This clonotype was detected a few times. The chain couples TRBV3-1 to TRBJ2-2; D is unresolved. The CDR3 has 14 amino acids. Germline loops: CDR1 LGHDT, CDR2 YNNKEL (reference sequence). The V gene lost 4 bases and the J gene lost 4 bases, with 10 bases spanning the gap. The CDR3 DNA reads as TGTGCCAGCAGCCCCCTTCCGGGCACCGGGGAGCTGTTTTTT. Amino acid sequence: CASSPLPGTGELFF.